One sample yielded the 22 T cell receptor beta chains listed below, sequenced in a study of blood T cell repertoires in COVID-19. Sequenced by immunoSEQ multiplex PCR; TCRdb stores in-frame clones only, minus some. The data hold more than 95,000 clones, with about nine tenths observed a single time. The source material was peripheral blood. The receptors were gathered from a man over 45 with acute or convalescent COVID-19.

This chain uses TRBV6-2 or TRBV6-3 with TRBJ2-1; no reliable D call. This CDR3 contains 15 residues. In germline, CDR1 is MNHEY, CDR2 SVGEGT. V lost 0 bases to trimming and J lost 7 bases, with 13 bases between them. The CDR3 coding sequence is TGTGCCAGCAGTTACTCGAGAGTTTCTGGTAATGAGCAGTTCTTC. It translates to CASSYSRVSGNEQFF.

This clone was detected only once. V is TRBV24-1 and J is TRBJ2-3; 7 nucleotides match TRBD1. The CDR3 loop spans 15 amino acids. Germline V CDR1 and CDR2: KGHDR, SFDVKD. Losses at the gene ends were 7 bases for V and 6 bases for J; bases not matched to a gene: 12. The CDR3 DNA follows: TGTGCCACCAGCGACCTAGGGGGCCTCGGGGATACGCAGTATTTT. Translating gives CATSDLGGLGDTQYF.

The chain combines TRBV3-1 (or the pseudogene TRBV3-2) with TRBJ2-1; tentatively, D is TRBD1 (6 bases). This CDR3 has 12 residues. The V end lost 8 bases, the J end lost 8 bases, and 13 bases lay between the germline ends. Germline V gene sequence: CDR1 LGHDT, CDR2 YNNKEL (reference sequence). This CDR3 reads CASAQGFDEQFF. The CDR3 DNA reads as TGTGCCAGCGCACAGGGATTTGATGAGCAGTTCTTC.

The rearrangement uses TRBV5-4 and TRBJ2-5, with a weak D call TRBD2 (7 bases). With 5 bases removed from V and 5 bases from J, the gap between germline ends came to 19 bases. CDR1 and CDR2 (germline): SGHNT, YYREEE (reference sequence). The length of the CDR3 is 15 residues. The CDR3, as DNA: TGTGCCAGCAGGGCAGTCGGGGGGCGATGGGAGACCCAGTACTTC. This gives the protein CASRAVGGRWETQYF.

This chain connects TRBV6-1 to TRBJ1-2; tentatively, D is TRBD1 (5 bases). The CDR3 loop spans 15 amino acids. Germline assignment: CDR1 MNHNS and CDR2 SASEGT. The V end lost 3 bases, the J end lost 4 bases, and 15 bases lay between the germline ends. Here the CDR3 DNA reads TGTGCCAGCAGTGACACGGGGGGGTCAGGCTATGGCTACACCTTC. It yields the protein CASSDTGGSGYGYTF.

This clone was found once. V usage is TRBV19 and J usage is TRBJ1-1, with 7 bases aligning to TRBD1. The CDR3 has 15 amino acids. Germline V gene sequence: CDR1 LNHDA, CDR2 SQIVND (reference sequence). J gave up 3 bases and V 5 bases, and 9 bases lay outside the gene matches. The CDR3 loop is CASSLRRGLDTEAFF. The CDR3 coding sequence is TGTGCCAGTAGTCTACGTAGGGGGCTCGACACTGAAGCTTTCTTT.

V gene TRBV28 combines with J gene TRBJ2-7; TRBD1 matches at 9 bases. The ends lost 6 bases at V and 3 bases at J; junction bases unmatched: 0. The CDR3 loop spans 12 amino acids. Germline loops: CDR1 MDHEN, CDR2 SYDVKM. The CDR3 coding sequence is TGTGCCAGCAGGACAGGGGGCTACGAGCAGTACTTC. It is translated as CASRTGGYEQYF.

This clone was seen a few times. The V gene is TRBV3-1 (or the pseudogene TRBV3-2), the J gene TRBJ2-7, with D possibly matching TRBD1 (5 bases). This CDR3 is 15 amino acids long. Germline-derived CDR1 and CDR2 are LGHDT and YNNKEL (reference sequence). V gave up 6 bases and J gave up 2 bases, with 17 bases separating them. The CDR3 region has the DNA TGTGCCAGCAGTCCGGACATAGGCCTTGCCTACGAGCAGTACTTC. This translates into CASSPDIGLAYEQYF.

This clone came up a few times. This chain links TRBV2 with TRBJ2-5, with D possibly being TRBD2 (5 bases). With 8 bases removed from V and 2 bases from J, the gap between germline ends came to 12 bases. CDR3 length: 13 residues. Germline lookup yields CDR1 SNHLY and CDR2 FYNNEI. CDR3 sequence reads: CASEGVRQETQYF. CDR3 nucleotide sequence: TGTGCCAGCGAGGGAGTACGGCAAGAGACCCAGTACTTC.

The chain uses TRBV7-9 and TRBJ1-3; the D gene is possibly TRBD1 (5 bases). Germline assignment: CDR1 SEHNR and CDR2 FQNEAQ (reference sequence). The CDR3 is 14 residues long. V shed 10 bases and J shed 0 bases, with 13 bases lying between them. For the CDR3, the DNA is TGTGCCACCGGGGGGTCCGACTCTGGAAACACCATATATTTT. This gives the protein CATGGSDSGNTIYF.

The CDR3 DNA reads as TGTGCCAGCAGTTACGGTGTTAGCGGCTACGAGCAGTACTTC. Its protein product is CASSYGVSGYEQYF. V usage is TRBV6-5 and J usage is TRBJ2-7; D perhaps matches TRBD2 (6 bases). The CDR3 length is 14 residues. Germline V gives CDR1 MNHEY, CDR2 SVGAGI. The V and J ends lost 2 bases and 3 bases respectively, with 11 bases between them.

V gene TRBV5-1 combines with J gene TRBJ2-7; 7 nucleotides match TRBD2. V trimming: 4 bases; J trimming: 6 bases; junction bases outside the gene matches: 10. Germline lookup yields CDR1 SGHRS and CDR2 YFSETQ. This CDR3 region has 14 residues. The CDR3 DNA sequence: TGCGCCAGCAGCCTGGGAGGGATCCGTCGCGAGCAGTACTTC. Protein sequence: CASSLGGIRREQYF.

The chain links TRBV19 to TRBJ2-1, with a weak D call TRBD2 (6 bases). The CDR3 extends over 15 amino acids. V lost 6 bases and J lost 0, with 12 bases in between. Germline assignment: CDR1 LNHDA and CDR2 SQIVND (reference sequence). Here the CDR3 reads CASRDRGSSYNEQFF. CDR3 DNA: TGTGCCAGTAGGGACCGGGGGAGCTCCTACAATGAGCAGTTCTTC.

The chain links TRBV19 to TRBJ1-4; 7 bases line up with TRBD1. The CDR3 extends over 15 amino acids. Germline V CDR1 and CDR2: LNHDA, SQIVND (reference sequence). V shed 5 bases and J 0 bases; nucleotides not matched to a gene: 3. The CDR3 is CASSFGQATNEKLFF. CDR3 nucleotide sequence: TGTGCCAGTAGTTTCGGACAGGCAACTAATGAAAAACTGTTTTTT.

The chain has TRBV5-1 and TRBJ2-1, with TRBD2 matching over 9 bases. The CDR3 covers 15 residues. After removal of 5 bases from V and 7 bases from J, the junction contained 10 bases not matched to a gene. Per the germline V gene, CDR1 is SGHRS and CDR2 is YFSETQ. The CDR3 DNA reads TGCGCCAGCAGGGCTAGCGGGAAGACCGGGAATGAGCAGTTCTTC. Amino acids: CASRASGKTGNEQFF. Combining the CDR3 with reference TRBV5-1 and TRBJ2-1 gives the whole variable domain KAGVTQTPRYLIKTRGQQVTLSCSPISGHRSVSWYQQTPGQGLQFLFEYFSETQRNKGNFPGRFSGRQFSNSRSEMNVSTLELGDSALYLCASRASGKTGNEQFFGPGTRLTVL.

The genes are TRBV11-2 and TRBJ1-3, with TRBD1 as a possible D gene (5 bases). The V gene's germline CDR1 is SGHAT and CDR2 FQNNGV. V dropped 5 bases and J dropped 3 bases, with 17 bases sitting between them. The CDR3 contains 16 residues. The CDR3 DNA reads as TGTGCCAGCAGCAGGGATAGCCGGACATTTGGAAACACCATATATTTT. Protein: CASSRDSRTFGNTIYF.

CDR3 bases: TGTGCCAGCAGCCAAGGTTTTTTAGGGGGTCGTAGCACAGATACGCAGTATTTT. It yields the protein CASSQGFLGGRSTDTQYF. The chain is built from TRBV3-1 (or the pseudogene TRBV3-2) and TRBJ2-3; D is possibly TRBD1 (6 bases). Germline values: CDR1 LGHDT, CDR2 YNNKEL (reference sequence). V lost 1 base and J 0 bases, leaving 17 bases between the germline ends. The CDR3 loop spans 18 amino acids.

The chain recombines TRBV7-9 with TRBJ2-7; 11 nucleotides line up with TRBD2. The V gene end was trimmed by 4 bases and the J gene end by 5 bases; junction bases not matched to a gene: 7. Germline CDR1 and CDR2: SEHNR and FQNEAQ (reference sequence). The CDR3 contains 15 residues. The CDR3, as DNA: TGTGCCAGCAGCTCAACTAGCGGGAGTATCCACGAGCAGTACTTC. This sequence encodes CASSSTSGSIHEQYF.

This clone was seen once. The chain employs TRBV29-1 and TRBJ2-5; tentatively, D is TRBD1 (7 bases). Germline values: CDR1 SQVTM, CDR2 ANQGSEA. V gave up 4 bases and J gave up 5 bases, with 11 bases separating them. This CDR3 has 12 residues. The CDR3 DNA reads TGCAGCGTTGTGGAGGGGGCTGAGACCCAGTACTTC. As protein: CSVVEGAETQYF. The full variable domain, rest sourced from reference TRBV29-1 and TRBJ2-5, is SAVISQKPSRDICQRGTSLTIQCQVDSQVTMMFWYRQQPGQSLTLIATANQGSEATYESGFVIDKFPISRPNLTFSTLTVSNMSPEDSSIYLCSVVEGAETQYFGPGTRLLVL.

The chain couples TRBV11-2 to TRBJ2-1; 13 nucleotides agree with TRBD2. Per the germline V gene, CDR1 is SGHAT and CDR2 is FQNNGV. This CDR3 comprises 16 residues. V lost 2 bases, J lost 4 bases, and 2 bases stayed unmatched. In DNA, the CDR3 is TGTGCCAGCAGCTTACGACTAGCGGGGGGATACAATGAGCAGTTCTTC. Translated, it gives CASSLRLAGGYNEQFF.

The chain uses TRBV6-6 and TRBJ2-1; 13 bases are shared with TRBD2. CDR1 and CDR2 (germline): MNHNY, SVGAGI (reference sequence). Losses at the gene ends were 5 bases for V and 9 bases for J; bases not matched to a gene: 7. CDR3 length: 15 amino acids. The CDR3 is CASSPGLAGEGEQFF. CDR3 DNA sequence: TGTGCCAGCAGTCCCGGACTAGCGGGAGAAGGTGAGCAGTTCTTC.

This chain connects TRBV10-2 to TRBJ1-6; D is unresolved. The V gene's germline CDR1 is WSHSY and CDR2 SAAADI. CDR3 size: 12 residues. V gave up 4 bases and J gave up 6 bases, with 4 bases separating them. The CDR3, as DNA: TGCGCCAGCAGTGCGTTTAATTCACCCCTCCACTTT. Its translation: CASSAFNSPLHF.